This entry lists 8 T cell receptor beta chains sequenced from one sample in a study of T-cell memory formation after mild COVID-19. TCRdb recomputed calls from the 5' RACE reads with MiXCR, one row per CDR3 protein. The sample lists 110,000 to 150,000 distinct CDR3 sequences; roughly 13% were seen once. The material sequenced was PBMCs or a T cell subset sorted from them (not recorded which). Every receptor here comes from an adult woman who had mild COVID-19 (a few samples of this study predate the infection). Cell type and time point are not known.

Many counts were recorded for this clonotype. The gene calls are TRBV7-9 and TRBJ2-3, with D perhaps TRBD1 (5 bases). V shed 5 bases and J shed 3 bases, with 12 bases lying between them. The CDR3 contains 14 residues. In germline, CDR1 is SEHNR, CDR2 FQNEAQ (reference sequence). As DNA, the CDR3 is TGTGCCAGCAGCCGGACACTGGGTACAGATACGCAGTATTTT. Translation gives CASSRTLGTDTQYF.

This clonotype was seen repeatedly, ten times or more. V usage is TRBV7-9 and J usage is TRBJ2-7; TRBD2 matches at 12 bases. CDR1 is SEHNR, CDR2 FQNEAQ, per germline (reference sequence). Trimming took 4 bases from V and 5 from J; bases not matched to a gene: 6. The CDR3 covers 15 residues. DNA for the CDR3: TGTGCCAGCAGCTCGACTAGCGGGAGTAGGAACGAGCAGTACTTC. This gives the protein CASSSTSGSRNEQYF.

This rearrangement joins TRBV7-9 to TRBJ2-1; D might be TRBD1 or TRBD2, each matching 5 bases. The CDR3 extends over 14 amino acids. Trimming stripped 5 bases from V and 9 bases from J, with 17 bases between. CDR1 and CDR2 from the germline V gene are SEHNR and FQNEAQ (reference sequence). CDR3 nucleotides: TGTGCCAGCAGCCAGCTCATGGGGGTAATTGAGCAGTTCTTC. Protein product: CASSQLMGVIEQFF.

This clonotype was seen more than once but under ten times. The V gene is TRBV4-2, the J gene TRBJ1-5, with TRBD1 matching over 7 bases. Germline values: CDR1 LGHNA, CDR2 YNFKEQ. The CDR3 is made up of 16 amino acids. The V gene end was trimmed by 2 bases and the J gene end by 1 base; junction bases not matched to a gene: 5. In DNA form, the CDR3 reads TGTGCCAGCAGCCAACTAGACAGGGACAGCAATCAGCCCCAGCATTTT. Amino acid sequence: CASSQLDRDSNQPQHF.

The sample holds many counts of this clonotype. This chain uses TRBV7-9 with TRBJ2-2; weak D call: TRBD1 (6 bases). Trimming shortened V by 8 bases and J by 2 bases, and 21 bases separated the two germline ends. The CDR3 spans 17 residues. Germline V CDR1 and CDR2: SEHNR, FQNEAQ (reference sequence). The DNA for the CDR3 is TGTGCCAGCCACTTCGGGACACCTGAAAAAAACACCGGGGAGCTGTTTTTT. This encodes CASHFGTPEKNTGELFF.

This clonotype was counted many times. Here the CDR3 reads CASSPSTAGGGHTDTQYF. CDR3 nucleotide sequence: TGTGCCAGCAGCCCATCGACGGCCGGCGGGGGGCACACAGATACGCAGTATTTT. The chain is built from TRBV7-6 and TRBJ2-3, with 8 bases fitting TRBD2. CDR3 length equals 18 residues. The V and J ends lost 5 bases and 2 bases, in that order; junction bases with no gene match: 15. The germline gives CDR1 SGHVS, CDR2 FNYEAQ.

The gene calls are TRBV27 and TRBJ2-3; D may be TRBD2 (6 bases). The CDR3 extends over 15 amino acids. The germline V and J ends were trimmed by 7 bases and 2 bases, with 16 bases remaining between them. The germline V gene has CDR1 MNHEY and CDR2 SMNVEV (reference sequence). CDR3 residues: CASTAGLYDTDTQYF. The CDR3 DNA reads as TGTGCCAGCACCGCGGGACTTTACGACACAGATACGCAGTATTTT.

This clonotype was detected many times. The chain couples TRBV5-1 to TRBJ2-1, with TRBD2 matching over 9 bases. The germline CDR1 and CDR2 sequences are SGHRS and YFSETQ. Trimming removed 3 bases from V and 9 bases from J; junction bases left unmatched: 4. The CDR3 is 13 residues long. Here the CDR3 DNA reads TGCGCCAGCAGCTGGGGGACTAGCACTGAGCAGTTCTTC. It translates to CASSWGTSTEQFF.